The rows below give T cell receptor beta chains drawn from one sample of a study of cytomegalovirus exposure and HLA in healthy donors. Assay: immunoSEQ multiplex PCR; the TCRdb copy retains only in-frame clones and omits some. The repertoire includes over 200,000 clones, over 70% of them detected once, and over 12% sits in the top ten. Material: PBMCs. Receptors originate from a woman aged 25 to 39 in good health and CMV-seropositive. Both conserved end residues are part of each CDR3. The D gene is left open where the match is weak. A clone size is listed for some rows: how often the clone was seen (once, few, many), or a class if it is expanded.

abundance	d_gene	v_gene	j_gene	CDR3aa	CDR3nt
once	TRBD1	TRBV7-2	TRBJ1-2	CASSHRQGDYGYTF	TGTGCCAGCAGCCATAGACAGGGGGACTATGGCTACACCTTC
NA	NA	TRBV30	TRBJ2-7	CAWSPQITYEQYF	TGTGCCTGGAGCCCCCAGATTACCTACGAGCAGTACTTC
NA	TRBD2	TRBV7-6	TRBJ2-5	CASSPGLAGGQETQYF	TGTGCCAGCAGCCCGGGACTAGCGGGGGGCCAAGAGACCCAGTACTTC
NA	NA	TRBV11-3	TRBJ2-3	CASSLGRSTDTQYF	TGTGCCAGCAGCTTAGGGAGAAGCACAGATACGCAGTATTTT
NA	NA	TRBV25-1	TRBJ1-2	CASLGPPRGGYTF	TGTGCCAGCCTAGGTCCCCCACGGGGTGGCTACACCTTC
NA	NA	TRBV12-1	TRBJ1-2	CASSSATPGLSYGYTF	TGTGCCAGCAGCTCCGCAACTCCGGGACTCTCCTATGGCTACACCTTC
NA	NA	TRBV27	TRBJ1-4	CASSLSWRGEFGKLFF	TGTGCCAGCAGTTTATCGTGGAGGGGAGAATTTGGAAAACTGTTTTTT
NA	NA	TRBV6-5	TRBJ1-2	CASSYSQNGGYTF	TGTGCCAGCAGTTACTCCCAGAACGGTGGCTACACCTTC
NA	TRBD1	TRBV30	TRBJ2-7	CAWSVQTGEEQYF	TGTGCCTGGAGTGTACAGACAGGGGAGGAGCAGTACTTC
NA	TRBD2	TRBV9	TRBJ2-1	CASSPPGLAGEREQFF	TGTGCCAGCAGCCCTCCGGGACTAGCGGGAGAGAGGGAGCAGTTCTTC
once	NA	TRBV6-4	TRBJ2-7	CASIETVSPQYF	TGTGCCAGCATCGAGACAGTCAGCCCCCAGTACTTC
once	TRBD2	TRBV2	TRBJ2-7	CASSLGTSGGTYEQYF	TGTGCCAGCAGTCTTGGGACTAGCGGGGGGACCTACGAGCAGTACTTC
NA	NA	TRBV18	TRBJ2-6	CASSPNSGPSGANVLTF	TGTGCCAGCTCACCCAATTCAGGGCCCTCTGGGGCCAACGTCCTGACTTTC
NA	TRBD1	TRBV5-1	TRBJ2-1	CASSGWDSVSNEQFF	TGCGCCAGCAGCGGGTGGGACAGTGTCAGTAATGAGCAGTTCTTC
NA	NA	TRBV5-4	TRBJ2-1	CASSPGVEQFF	TGTGCCAGCAGCCCGGGAGTTGAGCAGTTCTTC
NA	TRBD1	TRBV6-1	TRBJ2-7	CASRTPGQGTYEQYF	TGTGCCAGCAGAACACCGGGACAGGGGACCTACGAGCAGTACTTC
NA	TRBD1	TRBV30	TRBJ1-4	CALGGGNEKLFF	TGTGCCCTGGGAGGGGGCAATGAAAAACTGTTTTTT
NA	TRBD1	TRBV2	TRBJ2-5	CASSEETGEVETQYF	TGTGCCAGCAGTGAGGAGACAGGGGAGGTAGAGACCCAGTACTTC
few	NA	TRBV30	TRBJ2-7	CAWSVGDNYEQYF	TGTGCCTGGAGTGTAGGGGACAACTACGAGCAGTACTTC
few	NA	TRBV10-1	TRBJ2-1	CASSEEWSSYNEQFF	TGCGCCAGCAGTGAAGAGTGGAGCTCCTACAATGAGCAGTTCTTC
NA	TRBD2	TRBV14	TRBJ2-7	CASSQRTSGSVYEQYF	TGTGCCAGCAGCCAGAGGACTAGCGGGTCGGTTTACGAGCAGTACTTC
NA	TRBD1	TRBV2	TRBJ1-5	CASSESGQINQPQHF	TGTGCCAGCAGCGAATCGGGACAGATAAATCAGCCCCAGCATTTT
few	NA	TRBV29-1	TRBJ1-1	CSVDNRAAGTEAFF	TGCAGCGTCGATAACAGGGCGGCGGGCACTGAAGCTTTCTTT
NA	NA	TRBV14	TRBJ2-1	CASSQAGGHEQFF	TGTGCCAGCAGCCAAGCTGGGGGCCATGAGCAGTTCTTC
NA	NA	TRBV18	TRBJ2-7	CASSPQSLGASYEQYF	TGTGCCAGCTCACCACAAAGTCTCGGGGCTTCCTACGAGCAGTACTTC
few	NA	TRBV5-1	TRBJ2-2	CASSLDSKETGELFF	TGCGCCAGCAGCTTGGACTCCAAGGAAACCGGGGAGCTGTTTTTT
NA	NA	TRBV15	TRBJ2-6	CATSGRIGSGANVLTF	TGTGCCACCTCAGGCAGGATTGGATCTGGGGCCAACGTCCTGACTTTC
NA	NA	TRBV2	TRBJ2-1	CASRYTQSIHEQFF	TGTGCCAGCAGGTATACTCAGTCTATCCATGAGCAGTTCTTC
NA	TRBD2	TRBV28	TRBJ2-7	CASSLDREASYEQYF	TGTGCCAGCAGTTTAGATCGGGAGGCCTCCTACGAGCAGTACTTC
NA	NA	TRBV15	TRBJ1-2	CATSGENTGSPLYGYTF	TGTGCCACCAGCGGAGAAAATACAGGCTCGCCCCTCTATGGCTACACCTTC
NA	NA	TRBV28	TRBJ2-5	CASRSGPSSGTQYF	TGTGCCAGCAGATCGGGACCCAGTTCAGGGACCCAGTACTTC
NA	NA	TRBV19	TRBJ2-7	CASSIVETSEQYF	TGTGCCAGTAGTATCGTTGAGACCTCCGAGCAGTACTTC
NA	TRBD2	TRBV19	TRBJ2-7	CASREGAGGREQYF	TGTGCCAGTAGAGAGGGAGCGGGGGGACGCGAGCAGTACTTC
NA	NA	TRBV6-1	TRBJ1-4	CASSDSGREKLFF	TGTGCCAGCAGTGATTCTGGGAGGGAAAAACTGTTTTTT
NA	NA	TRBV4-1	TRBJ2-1	CASSQVSRVEQFF	TGCGCCAGCAGCCAAGTGTCCAGGGTCGAGCAGTTCTTC
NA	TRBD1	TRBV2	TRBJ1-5	CASSENAGGSQPQHF	TGTGCCAGCAGTGAAAATGCAGGGGGCTCTCAGCCCCAGCATTTT
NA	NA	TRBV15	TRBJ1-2	CATSERGENYGYTF	TGTGCCACCAGCGAGAGAGGGGAGAACTATGGCTACACCTTC
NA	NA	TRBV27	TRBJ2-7	CASSPLRAPYEQYF	TGTGCCAGCAGTCCCCTACGGGCACCGTACGAGCAGTACTTC
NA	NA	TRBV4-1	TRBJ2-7	CASSQDRWGGGIYEQYF	TGCGCCAGCAGCCAAGATCGATGGGGAGGGGGGATCTACGAGCAGTACTTC
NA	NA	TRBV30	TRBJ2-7	CAWSVGTYEQYF	TGTGCCTGGAGTGTAGGGACCTACGAGCAGTACTTC
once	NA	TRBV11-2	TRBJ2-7	CASSLGPPGSSYEQYF	TGTGCCAGCAGCTTAGGGCCCCCAGGGAGCTCCTACGAGCAGTACTTC
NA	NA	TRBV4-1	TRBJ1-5	CASSQEPSNQPQHF	TGCGCCAGCAGCCAAGAGCCCAGCAATCAGCCCCAGCATTTT
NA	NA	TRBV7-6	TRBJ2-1	CASSLSAGNNEQFF	TGTGCCAGCAGCTTATCGGCAGGGAACAATGAGCAGTTCTTC
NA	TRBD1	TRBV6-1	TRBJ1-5	CASSGGAGGTGNQPQHF	TGTGCCAGCAGTGGAGGGGCAGGGGGGACTGGCAATCAGCCCCAGCATTTT